The source of this T cell receptor (beta chain) is a study of Ad26.COV2.S vaccination and SARS-CoV-2 variants. The wider study: The Ad26.COV2.S arm of the COV1001 trial was where the donor was placed.

Assay: immunoSEQ multiplex PCR; the TCRdb copy retains only in-frame clones and omits some. The profile shows 250,000 to 300,000 clones, about 87% of them singletons. The CDR3 covers 18 residues. V was pared by 1 base and J by 0 bases, with 13 bases between. In germline, CDR1 is SGHTA, CDR2 FQGNSA. Treatment of the sample: around 19 received Ad26.COV2.S at low or high dose, single or two shots; 5 received placebo; per-sample allocation not given. Repertoires come from day 63 after the first vaccine or placebo injection. The source material was peripheral blood, sampled in a trial of Ad26.COV2.S vaccine versus placebo. The chain links TRBV7-2 to TRBJ2-6; D remains unclear. This sequence was found in a person aged 18-60 years who received the Ad26.COV2.S COVID-19 vaccine or a placebo. The CDR3 is CASSLVGKRSSGANVLTF. The CDR3 DNA reads TGTGCCAGCAGCTTAGTAGGGAAGAGAAGCTCTGGGGCCAACGTCCTGACTTTC.